The 26 T cell receptor beta chains reported below all come from one sample, sequenced in a study of identical twins. Each CDR3 protein gets one entry after TCRdb re-called the 5' RACE reads with MiXCR. The data contain 1.5 million to 2 million distinct CDR3 sequences, under 35% of them seen just once; the ten biggest clones take up less than 0.35%. Sequenced material: cord blood. The receptors derive from a newborn girl in good health.

V is TRBV20-1 and J is TRBJ2-1, with unresolved D. Germline lookup yields CDR1 DFQATT and CDR2 SNEGSKA (reference sequence). Trimming removed 4 bases from V and 10 bases from J, with 17 bases in between. CDR3 length: 13 residues. CDR3 residues: CSAKMGSPYEQFF. CDR3 bases: TGCAGTGCTAAGATGGGGTCCCCCTACGAGCAGTTCTTC.

This clonotype was observed a handful of times. The chain carries TRBV2 and TRBJ2-1; D might be TRBD2 (7 bases). This CDR3 comprises 15 residues. The V gene's germline CDR1 is SNHLY and CDR2 FYNNEI. V dropped 7 bases and J dropped 2 bases, with 15 bases sitting between them. Written as DNA, the CDR3 is TGTGCCAGCAACAAGATAGGGGGGGCCTACAATGAGCAGTTCTTC. Protein: CASNKIGGAYNEQFF.

The sample holds a few counts of this clonotype. This chain connects TRBV7-2 to TRBJ2-3, with D maybe TRBD2 (5 bases). V was pared by 0 bases and J by 2 bases, with 9 bases between. The germline V gene encodes CDR1 SGHTA and CDR2 FQGNSA. This CDR3 has 15 amino acids. The chain's CDR3 is CASSLAVGDTDTQYF. In nucleotides, the CDR3 is TGTGCCAGCAGCTTAGCGGTCGGGGACACAGATACGCAGTATTTT.

The rearrangement uses TRBV28 and TRBJ2-3; 12 bases are a match to TRBD2. Germline CDR1 MDHEN, CDR2 SYDVKM. J was trimmed by 8 bases and V by 0 bases; bases with no gene match: 12. The CDR3 is 18 residues long. The CDR3: CASSLWGSPSGRGGTQYF. DNA of the CDR3: TGTGCCAGCAGTTTATGGGGTTCCCCTAGCGGGAGGGGAGGTACGCAGTATTTT.

This clonotype was picked up a small number of times. This rearrangement joins TRBV20-1 to TRBJ1-2; unclear D gene. The germline CDR1 and CDR2 sequences are DFQATT and SNEGSKA (reference sequence). Between the trimmed V and J ends, which lost 2 bases and 8 bases, there was a span of 9 bases. CDR3 length equals 11 residues. The CDR3 loop is CSARRQWGYTF. The CDR3 bases are TGCAGTGCTAGACGGCAGTGGGGCTACACCTTC.

This clonotype has more than one count but fewer than ten. The chain combines TRBV10-3 with TRBJ2-1, with D perhaps matching TRBD2 (5 bases). The germline CDR1 and CDR2 sequences are ENHRY and SYGVKD. The germline V and J ends were trimmed by 6 bases and 10 bases, with 13 bases remaining between them. The CDR3 loop spans 12 amino acids. The CDR3 sequence: CAISIEAGEQFF. CDR3 DNA sequence: TGTGCCATCAGCATCGAGGCGGGCGAGCAGTTCTTC.

A few counts support this clonotype. The chain uses TRBV6-5 and TRBJ2-4, with a possible D match to TRBD2 (6 bases). Gene TRBJ2-7 matches the end of the DNA better, so the J call may be wrong. The CDR3 has 14 residues. Germline V gives CDR1 MNHEY, CDR2 SVGAGI. CDR3 protein: CASSYTGSTDEQYF. The CDR3 DNA is TGTGCCAGCAGTTACACCGGGAGTACCGACGAGCAGTACTTC.

This clonotype has just a few counts. One end of the junction fails to match germline, which may point to a read error. V gene TRBV11-2 combines with J gene TRBJ2-3; 13 bases are shared with TRBD2. There are 17 residues in the CDR3. CDR1 is SGHAT, CDR2 FQNNGV, per germline. CDR3 protein: CASSSRLAGGRTDTQYF. CDR3 bases: TGTGCCAGCAGCTCCAGACTAGCGGGGGGTCGCACGGATACGCAGTATTTT.

This clonotype was detected a few times. An end of the junction does not agree with germline; a read error may underlie this. The rearrangement joins TRBV7-9 to TRBJ1-2; no clear D. The length of the CDR3 is 16 residues. Germline loops: CDR1 SEHNR, CDR2 FQNEAQ (reference sequence). The CDR3 region is CAGSLAPVSSNYGYTF. Here the CDR3 DNA reads TGTGCCGGCAGCTTAGCACCCGTGAGCTCTAACTATGGCTACACCTTC.

The V gene is TRBV9, the J gene TRBJ1-2; 9 nucleotides agree with TRBD1. V lost 3 bases and J lost 4; bases outside the gene matches: 7. Germline V gives CDR1 SGDLS, CDR2 YYNGEE. The CDR3 consists of 15 residues. The CDR3 region is CASSEGQGPFYGYTF. As DNA, the CDR3 is TGTGCCAGCAGCGAGGGACAGGGCCCTTTCTATGGCTACACCTTC.

The V call is TRBV12-3 or TRBV12-4, the J call TRBJ1-5; D gene ambiguous. V was trimmed by 7 bases and J by 7 bases, leaving 11 bases between them. The CDR3 runs 12 residues. In DNA form, the CDR3 reads TGTGCCAGCACGGAGGTTGGGCAGCCCCAGCATTTT. Its translation is CASTEVGQPQHF.

The table lists this clonotype with a few counts. The chain links TRBV27 to TRBJ2-7, with TRBD2 matching over 11 bases. V gave up 3 bases and J gave up 3 bases; unmatched junction bases: 4. CDR1 is MNHEY and CDR2 is SMNVEV in the germline V gene (reference sequence). The CDR3 totals 15 residues. The CDR3 reads CASSFDLAGGYEQYF. The CDR3 bases are TGTGCCAGCAGTTTTGATCTAGCGGGAGGCTACGAGCAGTACTTC.

The table lists this clonotype with a few counts. The chain has TRBV12-3 or TRBV12-4 and TRBJ2-3, with D maybe TRBD1 (7 bases). The CDR3 spans 20 residues. Trimming stripped 6 bases from V and 0 bases from J, with 28 bases between. CDR3 protein: CASSLPDRAGGLYSTDTQYF. CDR3 nucleotides: TGTGCCAGCAGCTTACCCGACCGGGCAGGGGGGTTATATAGCACAGATACGCAGTATTTT.

This clonotype was observed a handful of times. The rearrangement joins TRBV11-3 to TRBJ2-5, with D tentatively TRBD1 (5 bases). V was clipped by 3 bases and J by 4 bases, with 15 bases between them. Per germline, CDR1 SGHNT and CDR2 YENEEA. This CDR3 comprises 15 residues. CDR3 sequence: CASSLGPEPGETQYF. For the CDR3, the DNA is TGTGCCAGCAGCTTGGGGCCGGAGCCCGGAGAGACCCAGTACTTC.

Only a few counts were recorded for this clonotype. V is TRBV20-1 and J is TRBJ2-5; TRBD2 aligns across 14 bases. This CDR3 region has 17 residues. With 2 bases clipped from V and 0 bases from J, the junction kept 5 bases outside the gene matches. Per the germline V gene, CDR1 is DFQATT and CDR2 is SNEGSKA (reference sequence). CDR3 sequence reads: CSARPWTSGRYQETQYF. The CDR3 nucleotides are TGCAGTGCTAGACCCTGGACTAGCGGGAGGTACCAAGAGACCCAGTACTTC.

The V call is TRBV16, the J call TRBJ1-5, with D tentatively TRBD1 (6 bases). CDR3 size: 14 residues. CDR1 and CDR2 from the germline V gene are KGHSY and FQNENV. V lost 3 bases and J lost 3, with 9 bases in between. The CDR3 DNA reads TGTGCCAGCAGCCACCGGGGGCTCAATCAGCCCCAGCATTTT. Translated, it gives CASSHRGLNQPQHF.

The chain joins TRBV6-6 to TRBJ2-5; unclear D gene. Germline V gives CDR1 MNHNY, CDR2 SVGAGI (reference sequence). CDR3 length equals 13 residues. Trimming removed 2 bases at V and 4 bases at J, with 8 bases between. CDR3: CASSYTGSETQYF. CDR3 in DNA: TGTGCCAGCAGTTACACCGGGTCAGAGACCCAGTACTTC.

The genes are TRBV3-1 and TRBJ2-7, with TRBD1 matching 7 bases. The CDR3 covers 15 residues. Looked up from germline, CDR1 is LGHDT and CDR2 is YNNKEL (reference sequence). Losses at the gene ends were 1 base for V and 2 bases for J; bases not matched to a gene: 5. This CDR3 reads CASSQAPGTAYEQYF. The CDR3 nucleotides read TGTGCCAGCAGCCAAGCACCCGGGACAGCCTACGAGCAGTACTTC.

This clonotype was seen a handful of times. This chain uses TRBV12-3 or TRBV12-4 with TRBJ1-6; no firm D call. This CDR3 is built from 14 residues. Trimming took off 5 bases at V and 7 bases at J, with 12 bases between the two ends. The CDR3, as DNA: TGTGCCAGCAGTCCAGGATGGTGGAATTCACCCCTCCACTTT. It is translated as CASSPGWWNSPLHF.

In the case of this clonotype: An end of the junction differs from the germline gene, which may be a read error. This sequence joins TRBV2 and TRBJ2-1; D is possibly TRBD2 (6 bases). CDR3 size: 16 residues. Germline V gene lookup returns CDR1 SNHLY and CDR2 FYNNEI. CDR3: CASEKVSGSSCNEQFF. The CDR3 nucleotides are TGTGCCAGCGAGAAAGTTAGCGGAAGCTCCTGCAATGAGCAGTTCTTC.

The chain has TRBV20-1 and TRBJ2-7, with 9 bases that match TRBD1. The germline gives CDR1 DFQATT, CDR2 SNEGSKA (reference sequence). The CDR3 spans 14 residues. The V segment lost 6 bases and the J segment 4 bases; nucleotides outside the gene matches: 10. CDR3 bases: TGCAGTGCCGAAACAAGACAGGGGGAATACGAGCAGTACTTC. As protein: CSAETRQGEYEQYF.

This clonotype showed up just a few times. The genes are TRBV10-3 and TRBJ2-7; 7 positions agree with TRBD1. Germline CDR1 reads ENHRY; CDR2 reads SYGVKD. CDR3 length equals 15 residues. Trimming cost V 3 bases and J 2 bases; bases outside gene matches: 7. Here the CDR3 reads CAISDLGQPPYEQYF. As DNA, the CDR3 is TGTGCCATCAGTGATCTGGGACAGCCCCCCTACGAGCAGTACTTC.

The chain carries TRBV20-1 and TRBJ2-4; D ambiguous. The DNA matches TRBJ2-5 better at its end, which makes the J call doubtful. This CDR3 region has 12 residues. The V gene's germline CDR1 is DFQATT and CDR2 SNEGSKA (reference sequence). CDR3 bases: TGCAGTGCAGAAAGGGTTGGAGAGACCCAGTACTTC. As protein: CSAERVGETQYF.

The chain uses TRBV20-1 and TRBJ1-1, with D possibly TRBD1 on 6 matching bases. The CDR3 length is 14 residues. V lost 3 bases, J lost 4 bases, and 15 bases lay in between. Germline CDR1 and CDR2: DFQATT and SNEGSKA (reference sequence). The CDR3: CSARASQGPTEAFF. In DNA, the CDR3 is TGCAGTGCTAGGGCTTCACAGGGTCCCACTGAAGCTTTCTTT.

The table lists this clonotype with a few counts. The rearrangement joins TRBV15 to TRBJ1-4; D unclear. Germline V gene sequence: CDR1 LNHNV, CDR2 YYDKDF (reference sequence). The V gene lost 4 bases and the J gene lost 4 bases, with 19 bases spanning the gap. The CDR3 has 17 amino acids. The CDR3, as DNA: TGTGCCACCAGCAAAACCCGGGAGGGCCGGCTTAATGAAAAACTGTTTTTT. Amino acids: CATSKTREGRLNEKLFF.

The genes are TRBV18 and TRBJ1-1; D unresolved. V was trimmed by 4 bases and J by 4 bases, leaving 10 bases between them. Per the germline V gene, CDR1 is KGHSH and CDR2 is LQKENI. The CDR3 loop spans 13 amino acids. CDR3 amino acids: CASSQGWSTEAFF. In nucleotides, the CDR3 is TGTGCCAGCTCACAGGGTTGGAGCACTGAAGCTTTCTTT. The variable domain in full, with the rest retrieved from reference TRBV18 and TRBJ1-1, is NAGVMQNPRHLVRRRGQEARLRCSPMKGHSHVYWYRQLPEEGLKFMVYLQKENIIDESGMPKERFSAEFPKEGPSILRIQQVVRGDSAAYFCASSQGWSTEAFFGQGTRLTVV.